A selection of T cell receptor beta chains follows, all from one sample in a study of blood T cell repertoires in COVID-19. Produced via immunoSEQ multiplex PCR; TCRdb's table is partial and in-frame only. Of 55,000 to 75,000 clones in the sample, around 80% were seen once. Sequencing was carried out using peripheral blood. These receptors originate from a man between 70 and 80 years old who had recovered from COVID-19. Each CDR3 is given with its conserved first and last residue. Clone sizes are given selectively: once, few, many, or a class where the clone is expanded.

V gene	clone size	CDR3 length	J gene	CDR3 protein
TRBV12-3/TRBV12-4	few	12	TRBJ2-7	CASSDQGYEQYF
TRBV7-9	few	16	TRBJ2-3	CASSLGRQGWADTQYF
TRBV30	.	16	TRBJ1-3	CAWSALRSTGGNTIYF
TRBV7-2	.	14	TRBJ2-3	CASSPRTSGRAQYF
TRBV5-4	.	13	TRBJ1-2	CASSLQGAGGYTF
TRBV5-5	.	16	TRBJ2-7	CASSQSLAGATYEQYF
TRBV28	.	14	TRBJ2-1	CASSLVGRGNEQFF
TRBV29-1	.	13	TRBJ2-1	CSVETPGLATRFF
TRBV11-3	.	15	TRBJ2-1	CASSPGAGESNEQFF
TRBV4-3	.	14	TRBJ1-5	CASSQEVGRQPQHF
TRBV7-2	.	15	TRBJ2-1	CASSRSGVSYNEQFF
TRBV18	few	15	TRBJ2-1	CASSPNSSAYNEQFF
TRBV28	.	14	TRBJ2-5	CASRGQGWLQTQYF
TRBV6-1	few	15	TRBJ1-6	CASSEGGSYNSPLHF
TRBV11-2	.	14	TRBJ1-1	CASSSPLEATEAFF
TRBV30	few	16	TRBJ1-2	CAWSGSGQPWPSGYTF
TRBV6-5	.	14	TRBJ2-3	CASRLAGEADTQYF
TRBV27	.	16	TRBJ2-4	CASRPRVRVDKNIQYF
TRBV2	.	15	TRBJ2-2	CASRRSGGATGELFF
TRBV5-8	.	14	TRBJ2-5	CASTEISAWETQYF
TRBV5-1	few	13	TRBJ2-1	CASSLTGGTEQFF
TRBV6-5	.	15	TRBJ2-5	CASSYSKVMRETQYF
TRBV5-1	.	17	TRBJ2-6	CASTTGTGGSGANVLTF
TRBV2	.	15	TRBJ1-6	CASSEGQQGDSPLHF
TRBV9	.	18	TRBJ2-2	CASSVGLAGNANTGELFF
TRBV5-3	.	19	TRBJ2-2	CARSSTRGGSALHTGELFF
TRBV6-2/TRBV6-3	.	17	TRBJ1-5	CASSPQGQAVGNQPQHF
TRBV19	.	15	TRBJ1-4	CASSSPDSPNEKLFF
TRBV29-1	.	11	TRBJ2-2	CSVEKGGELFF
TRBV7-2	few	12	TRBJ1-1	CASRRQGTEAFF
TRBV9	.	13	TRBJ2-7	CASSGGPRDEQYF
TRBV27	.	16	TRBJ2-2	CASSSYSGGNTGELFF
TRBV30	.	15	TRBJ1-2	CAWRRQQGGNYGYTF
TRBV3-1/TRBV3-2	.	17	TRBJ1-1	CASSRGWGQRNGTEAFF
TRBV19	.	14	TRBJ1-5	CASSTTGGNQPQHF
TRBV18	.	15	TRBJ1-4	CASSIQGRANEKLFF
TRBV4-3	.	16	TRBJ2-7	CASSQELDRRYGEQYF
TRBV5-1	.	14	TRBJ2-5	CASSLRTGQETQYF
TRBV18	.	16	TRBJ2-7	CASSPPGTGGRYEQYF
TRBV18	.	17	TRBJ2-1	CASSPTVARGNYNEQFF
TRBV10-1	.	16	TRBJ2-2	CASSGWRGGRPGELFF
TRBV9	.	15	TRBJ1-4	CASSVGTGLPEKLFF
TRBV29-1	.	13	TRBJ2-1	CSVEGWGDNEQFF
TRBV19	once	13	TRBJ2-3	CASSIQSTDTQYF
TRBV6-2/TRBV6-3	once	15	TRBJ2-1	CASSSPTGQNNEQFF
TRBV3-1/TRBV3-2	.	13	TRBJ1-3	CASSQNELNTIYF
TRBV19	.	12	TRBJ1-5	CASSTGVQPQHF
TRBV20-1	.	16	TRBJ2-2	CSASPSGSTNTGELFF
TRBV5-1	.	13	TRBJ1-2	CASSLDGIHGYTF
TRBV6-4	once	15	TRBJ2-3	CASSVGTSGSDTQYF
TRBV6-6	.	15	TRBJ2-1	CASRPKGLASNEQFF
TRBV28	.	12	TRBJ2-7	CASSPPYYEQYF
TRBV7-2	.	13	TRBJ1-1	CASSLGGSTEAFF
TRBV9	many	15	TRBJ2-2	CASTPEQGNTGELFF
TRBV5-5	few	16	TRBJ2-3	CASSSLGQGITDTQYF
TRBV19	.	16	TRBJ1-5	CASSRGEVGSNQPQHF